These 21 T cell receptor beta chains were all obtained from the same sample, sequenced in a study of blood T cell repertoires in COVID-19. Some clones are missing from TCRdb's copy, which holds only in-frame ones; the method was immunoSEQ multiplex PCR. This table holds 150,000 or so clones, roughly 75% found once. Sequenced material: PBMCs or T cells enriched from blood (not recorded which). These receptors all come from a woman in her forties or fifties who had recovered from COVID-19.

This rearrangement joins TRBV18 to TRBJ2-7, with 7 bases matching TRBD1. V shed 1 base and J 0 bases; nucleotides not matched to a gene: 3. This CDR3 has 15 residues. The germline V gene encodes CDR1 KGHSH and CDR2 LQKENI. The CDR3 sequence: CASSPREGASYEQYV. The DNA for the CDR3 is TGTGCCAGCTCACCACGTGAGGGGGCCTCCTACGAGCAGTACGTC.

The gene calls are TRBV9 and TRBJ1-3; D unresolved. Per the germline V gene, CDR1 is SGDLS and CDR2 is YYNGEE. Trimming removed 3 bases from V and 6 bases from J, with 10 bases in between. This CDR3 comprises 13 residues. The CDR3, as DNA: TGTGCCAGCAGCGCAGGACTGCTAAACACCATATATTTT. Protein sequence: CASSAGLLNTIYF.

The chain carries TRBV5-1 and TRBJ2-1, with 14 bases lining up with TRBD2. V shed 4 bases, J shed 6 bases, and the junction held 3 bases outside the gene matches. The CDR3 is 15 residues long. Germline CDR1 is SGHRS and CDR2 is YFSETQ. The CDR3 region is CASSAGLAGVNEQFF. The CDR3 bases are TGCGCCAGCAGCGCGGGACTAGCGGGGGTCAATGAGCAGTTCTTC.

The rearrangement uses TRBV6-2 or TRBV6-3 and TRBJ1-5, with TRBD1 matching over 7 bases. The CDR3 runs 15 residues. Trimming cost V 5 bases and J 3 bases; bases outside gene matches: 7. CDR1 MNHEY and CDR2 SVGEGT come from the germline V gene. The DNA for the CDR3 is TGTGCCAGCAGTGGCCGGGGACAGTTCAATCAGCCCCAGCATTTT. Protein product: CASSGRGQFNQPQHF.

The CDR3 DNA reads as TGTGCCAGTACGGTCGGGGGGACAGGGAAGAGCTATGGCTACACCTTC. It codes for CASTVGGTGKSYGYTF. The rearrangement links TRBV19 to TRBJ1-2; TRBD1 agrees at 9 bases. Germline V lookup: CDR1 LNHDA, CDR2 SQIVND (reference sequence). V lost 7 bases, J lost 4 bases, and 13 bases stayed unmatched. CDR3 size: 16 residues.

The V gene is TRBV7-8, the J gene TRBJ1-4, with 7 positions matching TRBD1. V shed 4 bases, J shed 3 bases, and the junction held 5 bases outside the gene matches. This CDR3 spans 15 amino acids. CDR1 SGHVS and CDR2 FQNEAQ come from the germline V gene. The CDR3 here is CASSSRTGSNEKLFF. The CDR3 DNA is TGTGCCAGCAGCTCCAGGACAGGATCTAATGAAAAACTGTTTTTT.

The rearrangement joins TRBV24-1 to TRBJ2-3; 10 nucleotides match TRBD2. Per the germline V gene, CDR1 is KGHDR and CDR2 is SFDVKD. J lost 2 bases, V lost 4 bases, and 11 bases had no gene match. This CDR3 has 18 amino acids. In DNA form, the CDR3 reads TGTGCCACCAGTGAGGTCTGGACTAGCGGTGGAGTCACAGATACGCAGTATTTT. Translating it yields CATSEVWTSGGVTDTQYF.

The chain combines TRBV18 with TRBJ2-3; TRBD1 agrees at 12 bases. The ends lost 3 bases at V and 3 bases at J; junction bases unmatched: 10. Looked up from germline, CDR1 is KGHSH and CDR2 is LQKENI. The CDR3 length is 18 residues. The CDR3 loop reads CASSPTNRDRGRTDTQYF. The CDR3 DNA is TGTGCCAGCTCACCCACCAACCGGGACAGGGGGCGAACAGATACGCAGTATTTT.

The chain is built from TRBV7-9 and TRBJ2-7; D possibly corresponds to TRBD2 (5 bases). Trimming cost V 5 bases and J 2 bases, with 7 bases left between them. The CDR3 consists of 12 residues. CDR1 SEHNR and CDR2 FQNEAQ come from the germline V gene (reference sequence). CDR3 region: CASSRGTYEQYF. The DNA for the CDR3 is TGTGCCAGCAGCCGAGGGACCTACGAGCAGTACTTC.

The chain joins TRBV3-1 (or the pseudogene TRBV3-2) to TRBJ2-5; 10 bases fit TRBD2. Germline V gene sequence: CDR1 LGHDT, CDR2 YNNKEL (reference sequence). The CDR3 is 15 residues long. V trimming: 4 bases; J trimming: 4 bases; junction bases outside the gene matches: 6. In DNA form, the CDR3 reads TGTGCCAGCAGCCCACCGGGACTAGCGCGAGAGACCCAGTACTTC. Amino acid sequence: CASSPPGLARETQYF.

This chain uses TRBV30 with TRBJ1-6; no clear D. V shed 1 base and J shed 7 bases, with 17 bases lying between them. CDR1 and CDR2 (germline): GTSNPN, SVGIG (reference sequence). The CDR3 loop spans 16 amino acids. The CDR3 region has the DNA TGTGCCTGGAGTGACCTATCCGGTCGTGTGAATTCACCCCTCCACTTT. Protein product: CAWSDLSGRVNSPLHF.

The gene calls are TRBV10-3 and TRBJ1-5, with a weak D call TRBD1 (6 bases). Per the germline V gene, CDR1 is ENHRY and CDR2 is SYGVKD. The CDR3 loop spans 14 amino acids. Trimming stripped 10 bases from V and 2 bases from J, with 15 bases between. CDR3 sequence reads: CATKGVLGNQPQHF. DNA for the CDR3: TGTGCCACCAAGGGGGTTTTGGGCAATCAGCCCCAGCATTTT.

V is TRBV9 and J is TRBJ2-5; TRBD2 matches at 14 bases. V was clipped by 6 bases and J by 1 base; unmatched bases: 8. Germline V CDR1 and CDR2: SGDLS, YYNGEE. The CDR3 runs 17 residues. The CDR3 DNA follows: TGTGCCAGCAACTGGGGGACTAGCGGGGGACTCCAAGAGACCCAGTACTTC. Its translation is CASNWGTSGGLQETQYF.

The rearrangement joins TRBV7-2 to TRBJ2-1, with D hard to call. This CDR3 comprises 17 residues. In germline, CDR1 is SGHTA, CDR2 FQGNSA. The germline V and J ends were trimmed by 1 base and 0 bases, with 13 bases remaining between them. CDR3 residues: CASSLDQATSSYNEQFF. Written as DNA, the CDR3 is TGTGCCAGCAGCTTAGATCAGGCGACGAGCTCCTACAATGAGCAGTTCTTC. Using reference TRBV7-2 and TRBJ2-1 for the parts outside the CDR3, the full variable domain is GAGVSQSPSNKVTEKGKDVELRCDPISGHTALYWYRQSLGQGLEFLIYFQGNSAPDKSGLPSDRFSAERTGGSVSTLTIQRTQQEDSAVYLCASSLDQATSSYNEQFFGPGTRLTVL.

This chain connects TRBV7-9 to TRBJ1-3; 7 bases are a match to TRBD1. The CDR3 loop spans 13 amino acids. Germline V gene sequence: CDR1 SEHNR, CDR2 FQNEAQ (reference sequence). V was clipped by 5 bases and J by 8 bases; unmatched bases: 6. The DNA of the CDR3 is TGTGCCAGCAGCCCGCGGGACAGTGACACCATATATTTT. It encodes CASSPRDSDTIYF. Combining the CDR3 with reference TRBV7-9 and TRBJ1-3 gives the whole variable domain DTGVSQNPRHKITKRGQNVTFRCDPISEHNRLYWYRQTLGQGPEFLTYFQNEAQLEKSRLLSDRFSAERPKGSFSTLEIQRTEQGDSAMYLCASSPRDSDTIYFGEGSWLTVV.

Note on this clone: Other DNA sequences in the same sample also yield this CDR3. V gene TRBV6-5 combines with J gene TRBJ1-2; 8 positions match TRBD1. Per the germline V gene, CDR1 is MNHEY and CDR2 is SVGAGI. This CDR3 region has 13 residues. V shed 6 bases and J 2 bases; nucleotides not matched to a gene: 2. The CDR3 DNA reads TGTGCCAGCAGGACAGGGGACAACTATGGCTACACCTTC. It specifies CASRTGDNYGYTF.

The chain is built from TRBV11-1 and TRBJ2-3, with TRBD1 matching 7 bases. Germline V CDR1 and CDR2: SGHAT, FQDESV (reference sequence). V lost 5 bases and J lost 4; bases outside the gene matches: 12. The CDR3 contains 16 residues. For the CDR3, the DNA is TGTGCCAGCAGCCGCTCCCCGGGACAGAGGGCAGATACGCAGTATTTT. This translates into CASSRSPGQRADTQYF.

The rearrangement links TRBV28 to TRBJ2-2; tentative D call: TRBD1 (6 bases). CDR3 length: 14 residues. Per germline, CDR1 MDHEN and CDR2 SYDVKM. V dropped 6 bases and J dropped 3 bases, with 11 bases sitting between them. The CDR3: CASSPGAHTGELFF. The CDR3 DNA reads as TGTGCCAGCAGCCCAGGGGCTCACACCGGGGAGCTGTTTTTT.

This chain uses TRBV5-1 with TRBJ1-4; 7 bases fit TRBD1. V shed 4 bases and J 5 bases; nucleotides not matched to a gene: 8. The CDR3 runs to 15 residues. CDR1 and CDR2 from the germline V gene are SGHRS and YFSETQ. The CDR3 sequence: CASSRSGTENEKLFF. Written as DNA, the CDR3 is TGCGCCAGCAGCCGATCCGGGACAGAAAATGAAAAACTGTTTTTT.

The rearrangement links TRBV28 to TRBJ2-2; TRBD1 matches at 7 bases. After removal of 1 base from V and 6 bases from J, the junction contained 5 bases not matched to a gene. The CDR3 contains 15 residues. Germline CDR1 MDHEN, CDR2 SYDVKM. CDR3: CASSLFAGTAGELFF. The CDR3 DNA reads TGTGCCAGCAGTTTATTTGCAGGGACAGCCGGGGAGCTGTTTTTT.

V usage is TRBV6-6 and J usage is TRBJ2-7; possibly TRBD2 for D (6 bases). Germline assignment: CDR1 MNHNY and CDR2 SVGAGI (reference sequence). The CDR3 is 13 amino acids. V was pared by 5 bases and J by 6 bases, with 14 bases between. Here the CDR3 reads CASSLDGRGEQYV. The CDR3 DNA is TGTGCCAGCAGTCTGGACGGGAGAGGCGAGCAGTACGTC.